Here is one T cell receptor (beta chain) with its context. The sample belongs to a study of blood T cell repertoires in COVID-19. In assigning cohorts, the study relied on participant-reported clinical history. Cohort 3 recovery required two negative PCRs, clearance, or symptom resolution. Measured with immunoSEQ multiplex PCR; TCRdb has only the in-frame clones, and not every one. The sample has about 370,000 clones; approximately 92% are singletons. V was shortened by 2 bases and J by 0 bases, with 8 bases between the two germline ends. This CDR3 comprises 15 residues. Germline V gene lookup returns CDR1 LGHDT and CDR2 YNNKEL (reference sequence).

The J gene is TRBJ2-1, the V gene TRBV3-1 (or the pseudogene TRBV3-2); no definite D call. The receptor was isolated from a man aged 18 to 30 who had recovered from COVID-19. Specimen: PBMCs or T cells enriched from blood (not recorded which). The CDR3 loop reads CASSQSRSSYNEQFF. As DNA, the CDR3 is TGTGCCAGCAGCCAATCCCGCAGCTCCTACAATGAGCAGTTCTTC.